The present TCR beta chain was sequenced within a study of monozygotic twins with inflammatory bowel disease. This CDR3 has 15 amino acids. The V gene's germline CDR1 is SGHTA and CDR2 FQGNSA. The authors ran two nested PCRs of about 15 and 9 cycles on TCRalpha and TCRbeta cDNA. TCRdb derives one entry per CDR3 protein from the 5' RACE reads, leaving out DNA. Recorded here are 330,000 or so distinct CDR3 sequences; the top ten clones represent 2% to 2.5%. This receptor was obtained from a human donor with ulcerative colitis or Crohn's disease, or a healthy co-twin of an affected twin (not recorded which). Sequencing was carried out using blood. This chain joins TRBV7-2 and TRBJ2-5; the TRBD2 assignment by TCRdb is unverifiable without DNA. The CDR3 protein is CASSLGLAGGETQYF.